Listed below are T cell receptor beta chains from one sample, sequenced in a study of cytomegalovirus exposure and HLA in healthy donors. Assay used: immunoSEQ multiplex PCR; TCRdb lists only in-frame clones, some missing. The sample shows about 140,000 clones, nearly 90% of them seen only once. Sequencing was carried out using PBMCs. The source is a woman aged 40 to 50 in good health and CMV-seronegative. The CDR3 runs from the conserved cysteine through the conserved F or W. Each record gives: D gene, V gene, clone size, J gene, CDR3 protein, CDR3 DNA. The D gene is left open where the match is weak. Size is omitted from some rows. Given values are once, few, many or a class for expanded clones.

TRBD2	TRBV5-1	-	TRBJ2-7	CASSLTSGSYEQYF	TGCGCCAGCAGCCTAACTAGCGGGAGCTACGAGCAGTACTTC
-	TRBV19	once	TRBJ1-5	CASSWGPESVSNQPQHF	TGTGCCAGTAGTTGGGGCCCTGAGAGCGTAAGCAATCAGCCCCAGCATTTT
-	TRBV6-5	-	TRBJ2-7	CASSLYPDSSYEQYF	TGTGCCAGCAGTTTATACCCGGACAGTTCCTACGAGCAGTACTTC
TRBD1	TRBV5-1	-	TRBJ2-7	CASSLNPGQTYEQYF	TGCGCCAGCAGCTTGAACCCGGGACAGACCTACGAGCAGTACTTC
-	TRBV28	-	TRBJ2-5	CASSYGSLQETQYF	TGTGCCAGCAGTTACGGGAGCCTGCAAGAGACCCAGTACTTC
-	TRBV5-1	-	TRBJ2-2	CASRSGLLNTGELFF	TGCGCCAGCAGGTCGGGACTCCTGAACACCGGGGAGCTGTTTTTT
TRBD2	TRBV13	-	TRBJ2-7	CASSQYRGSYEQYF	TGTGCCAGCAGCCAATACCGCGGGAGCTACGAGCAGTACTTC
-	TRBV6-1	few	TRBJ1-3	CASVQGYSGNTIYF	TGTGCCAGTGTACAGGGTTACTCTGGAAACACCATATATTTT
TRBD1	TRBV7-2	-	TRBJ1-2	CASSPRQGARDGYTF	TGTGCCAGCAGCCCCCGACAGGGGGCCCGGGATGGCTACACCTTC
TRBD2	TRBV7-8	-	TRBJ2-1	CASSLVASGAYNEQFF	TGTGCCAGCAGCTTAGTGGCTAGCGGAGCCTACAATGAGCAGTTCTTC
-	TRBV4-1	few	TRBJ2-7	CASSQDPGEQYF	TGCGCCAGCAGCCAAGATCCCGGGGAGCAGTACTTC
TRBD1	TRBV19	-	TRBJ2-3	CASSPVGQGLTGSPDTQYF	TGTGCCAGTAGCCCAGTGGGACAGGGGTTAACCGGGTCTCCAGATACGCAGTATTTT
-	TRBV5-5	-	TRBJ2-3	CASSLRSGRPFTDTQYF	TGTGCCAGCAGCCTCCGTAGTGGGAGGCCTTTTACAGATACGCAGTATTTT
TRBD1	TRBV7-9	-	TRBJ2-1	CSSSPPQPQQGEQFF	TGTTCCAGCAGCCCCCCCCAACCGCAACAGGGGGAGCAGTTCTTC
-	TRBV28	-	TRBJ2-1	CASSLFYEQFF	TGTGCCAGCAGTTTATTCTATGAGCAGTTCTTC
TRBD2	TRBV28	-	TRBJ2-7	CASRIGTSGLYEQYF	TGTGCCAGCAGAATCGGGACTAGCGGGTTGTACGAGCAGTACTTC
TRBD1	TRBV4-1	-	TRBJ2-6	CASSHPWDSGQGNSGANVLTF	TGCGCCAGCAGCCATCCCTGGGATTCGGGACAGGGAAACTCTGGGGCCAACGTCCTGACTTTC
-	TRBV28	-	TRBJ1-5	CAINLPGEPQHF	TGTGCCATCAACCTCCCCGGGGAGCCCCAGCATTTT
TRBD2	TRBV11-2	-	TRBJ2-7	CASSLDRASGSYEQYF	TGTGCCAGCAGCTTAGATAGGGCTAGCGGCTCCTACGAGCAGTACTTC
TRBD1	TRBV29-1	-	TRBJ2-5	CSVHQGARGETQYF	TGCAGCGTTCATCAGGGGGCGCGCGGTGAGACCCAGTACTTC
TRBD1	TRBV7-8	-	TRBJ2-5	CASSRGQGEETQYF	TGTGCCAGCAGCAGAGGACAGGGAGAAGAGACCCAGTACTTC
-	TRBV9	-	TRBJ1-1	CASSSHMNTEAFF	TGTGCCAGCAGCTCCCACATGAACACTGAAGCTTTCTTT
-	TRBV7-8	-	TRBJ1-2	CASSLVAGENYGYTF	TGTGCCAGCAGCCTTGTGGCGGGGGAGAACTATGGCTACACCTTC
TRBD1	TRBV18	once	TRBJ2-1	CASSPLGWTGGYNEQFF	TGTGCCAGCTCACCACTAGGATGGACAGGGGGCTACAATGAGCAGTTCTTC
TRBD1	TRBV28	-	TRBJ1-5	CATSPGTDYLWPQHF	TGTGCCACCTCACCCGGGACAGATTATTTATGGCCCCAGCATTTT
-	TRBV7-9	-	TRBJ2-5	CASSPPAGVGETQYF	TGTGCCAGCAGCCCCCCCGCAGGGGTTGGTGAGACCCAGTACTTC
TRBD2	TRBV11-3	-	TRBJ2-7	CASSLGGGTASYEQYF	TGTGCCAGCAGCTTAGGGGGGGGGACGGCGTCCTACGAGCAGTACTTC
-	TRBV5-4	-	TRBJ1-4	CASSSFPLNEKLFF	TGTGCCAGCAGCTCGTTTCCCCTCAATGAAAAACTGTTTTTT
-	TRBV6-5	-	TRBJ2-5	CASSSGETQYF	TGTGCCAGCAGTTCGGGGGAGACCCAGTACTTC
-	TRBV9	-	TRBJ2-1	CASSVDTGSYNEQFF	TGTGCCAGCAGCGTAGATACGGGCTCCTACAATGAGCAGTTCTTC
TRBD2	TRBV9	-	TRBJ2-5	CASSVAGSGRAWETQYF	TGTGCCAGCAGCGTAGCTGGTAGCGGGAGGGCCTGGGAGACCCAGTACTTC
-	TRBV19	-	TRBJ1-5	CASSILQGVGNQPQHF	TGTGCCAGTAGTATCCTACAGGGTGTCGGCAATCAGCCCCAGCATTTT